The 30 T cell receptor beta chains reported below all come from one sample, sequenced in a study of blood T cell repertoires in COVID-19. The assay was immunoSEQ multiplex PCR, and TCRdb's table has in-frame clones only and misses some. The sample holds 110,000 or so clones; over 70% are singletons and the top ten take roughly 7%. The sample was peripheral blood. The receptor source for this set is a woman aged 50 to 60 with acute or convalescent COVID-19.

V and J are TRBV28 and TRBJ2-4; D may be TRBD1 (6 bases). Trimming cost V 5 bases and J 3 bases, with 14 bases left between them. Per germline, CDR1 MDHEN and CDR2 SYDVKM. CDR3 size: 15 residues. CDR3 protein: CASSLEQGGKNIQYF. In DNA, the CDR3 is TGTGCCAGCAGTCTAGAACAGGGCGGCAAAAACATTCAGTACTTC. The full variable domain, rest sourced from reference TRBV28 and TRBJ2-4, is DVKVTQSSRYLVKRTGEKVFLECVQDMDHENMFWYRQDPGLGLRLIYFSYDVKMKEKGDIPEGYSVSREKKERFSLILESASTNQTSMYLCASSLEQGGKNIQYFGAGTRLSVL.

V usage is TRBV3-1 (or the pseudogene TRBV3-2) and J usage is TRBJ1-1; D is uncertain. V lost 8 bases and J 3 bases, leaving 7 bases between the germline ends. Germline assignment: CDR1 LGHDT and CDR2 YNNKEL (reference sequence). This CDR3 spans 11 amino acids. CDR3 residues: CASVSYTEAFF. The DNA for the CDR3 is TGTGCCAGCGTTAGCTACACTGAAGCTTTCTTT.

This clone was counted a few times. An end of the junction does not agree with germline; a read error may underlie this. The chain couples TRBV10-3 to TRBJ2-7, with 8 bases aligning to TRBD2. The CDR3 runs 13 residues. Germline V gene data show CDR1 as ENHRY and CDR2 as SYGVKD. CDR3 loop: CATVATGGGTQIF. The CDR3 bases are TGTGCCACCGTCGCAACGGGCGGGGGGACCCAGATCTTC.

The chain employs TRBV27 and TRBJ2-7; TRBD2 matches 14 bases. Trimming took 5 bases from V and 0 from J; bases not matched to a gene: 9. Germline loops: CDR1 MNHEY, CDR2 SMNVEV (reference sequence). CDR3 length: 18 amino acids. CDR3 protein: CASSPWTSGGRSSYEQYF. The CDR3 region has the DNA TGTGCCAGCAGTCCATGGACTAGCGGGGGGCGGAGCTCCTACGAGCAGTACTTC.

This clone showed up just a few times. The chain couples TRBV7-3 to TRBJ1-1; D may be TRBD1 (6 bases). With 5 bases removed from V and 14 bases from J, the gap between germline ends came to 21 bases. Germline V gives CDR1 SGHTA, CDR2 FQGTGA. The CDR3 has 13 residues. In DNA form, the CDR3 reads TGTGCCAGCAGCAAGGGGGGGACACAGGACAAGTTCTTT. As protein: CASSKGGTQDKFF.

This clone was counted between two and nine times. The genes are TRBV19 and TRBJ2-7; 7 bases line up with TRBD1. J lost 1 base, V lost 4 bases, and 13 bases had no gene match. Looked up from germline, CDR1 is LNHDA and CDR2 is SQIVND (reference sequence). The CDR3 has 17 amino acids. The CDR3 reads CASSTRTSGTASYEQYF. CDR3 sequence (DNA): TGTGCCAGTAGTACCCGAACCAGTGGGACAGCTTCCTACGAGCAGTACTTC.

The chain recombines TRBV11-2 with TRBJ1-2; 9 bases align to TRBD1. J was trimmed by 3 bases and V by 6 bases; bases with no gene match: 5. The CDR3 runs 14 residues. CDR1 SGHAT and CDR2 FQNNGV come from the germline V gene. The CDR3 loop reads CASSRTGAYYGYTF. In nucleotides, the CDR3 is TGTGCCAGCAGTCGGACAGGGGCTTACTATGGCTACACCTTC.

The V gene is TRBV2, the J gene TRBJ1-5, with D possibly TRBD1 on 6 matching bases. CDR1 is SNHLY, CDR2 FYNNEI, per germline. CDR3 size: 13 residues. V shed 3 bases and J shed 9 bases, with 12 bases lying between them. The CDR3 region has the DNA TGTGCCAGCAGTGAGTCCGGGGGGCGGCCCCAGCATTTT. Its protein is CASSESGGRPQHF.

The rearrangement joins TRBV3-1 (or the pseudogene TRBV3-2) to TRBJ2-3, with 8 nucleotides matching TRBD1. Losses at the gene ends were 2 bases for V and 1 base for J; bases not matched to a gene: 2. CDR1 is LGHDT and CDR2 is YNNKEL in the germline V gene (reference sequence). The CDR3 loop spans 15 amino acids. The DNA for the CDR3 is TGTGCCAGCAGCCAACCGGACAGGGGCACAGATACGCAGTATTTT. Protein sequence: CASSQPDRGTDTQYF.

This rearrangement joins TRBV7-8 to TRBJ1-2; D gene ambiguous. Germline V gives CDR1 SGHVS, CDR2 FQNEAQ. The length of the CDR3 is 14 residues. V shed 2 bases and J shed 4 bases, with 11 bases lying between them. CDR3: CASSLHGVPYGYTF. The CDR3 bases are TGTGCCAGCAGCTTACATGGAGTTCCCTATGGCTACACCTTC.

Note on this clone: The junction shows a germline mismatch at one end, possibly a read error. The chain links TRBV2 to TRBJ1-1; 10 bases are a match to TRBD1. This CDR3 is 16 amino acids long. Germline CDR1 SNHLY, CDR2 FYNNEI. The chain's CDR3 is CASRKTGGRVNTEAFF. As DNA, the CDR3 is TGTGCCAGCAGAAAGACAGGGGGCCGAGTGAATACTGAAGCTTTCTTT.

V is TRBV5-1 and J is TRBJ2-7, with D tentatively TRBD1 (5 bases). V was trimmed by 4 bases and J by 0 bases, leaving 8 bases between them. The germline V gene has CDR1 SGHRS and CDR2 YFSETQ. The CDR3 totals 13 residues. CDR3: CASSPDSSYEQYF. In DNA form, the CDR3 reads TGCGCCAGCAGCCCTGACAGCTCCTACGAGCAGTACTTC. The whole variable domain, filled in from reference TRBV5-1 and TRBJ2-7, reads KAGVTQTPRYLIKTRGQQVTLSCSPISGHRSVSWYQQTPGQGLQFLFEYFSETQRNKGNFPGRFSGRQFSNSRSEMNVSTLELGDSALYLCASSPDSSYEQYFGPGTRLTVT.

V gene TRBV9 combines with J gene TRBJ1-3; 10 nucleotides align to TRBD1. V was clipped by 2 bases and J by 4 bases; unmatched bases: 6. CDR3 length equals 16 residues. From germline, CDR1 is SGDLS and CDR2 YYNGEE. CDR3 amino acids: CASSVGQGGLGNTIYF. CDR3 bases: TGTGCCAGCAGCGTCGGACAGGGGGGTTTAGGAAACACCATATATTTT.

In DNA, the CDR3 is TGCGCCAGCAGCGGGGCCCGGCTAGGTTCACCCCTCCACTTT. Its protein product is CASSGARLGSPLHF. The rearrangement links TRBV5-1 to TRBJ1-6; TRBD1 might be the D (5 bases). The CDR3 length is 14 residues. CDR1 and CDR2 from the germline V gene are SGHRS and YFSETQ. V was shortened by 4 bases and J by 9 bases, with 14 bases between the two germline ends.

The rearrangement joins TRBV9 to TRBJ2-2; 12 positions match TRBD1. CDR3 size: 16 residues. The trim removed 3 bases at V and 8 bases at J, leaving 8 bases unmatched. Germline V gene lookup returns CDR1 SGDLS and CDR2 YYNGEE. CDR3 region: CASSGPGTGGSGELFF. The CDR3 DNA follows: TGTGCCAGCAGCGGCCCCGGGACAGGGGGCTCAGGGGAGCTGTTTTTT.

The chain has TRBV7-9 and TRBJ2-1; possible D gene TRBD1, 6 bases. This CDR3 region has 14 residues. V lost 0 bases, J lost 4 bases, and 7 bases lay in between. The germline gives CDR1 SEHNR, CDR2 FQNEAQ (reference sequence). The CDR3 DNA is TGTGCCAGCAGCTTAGCGGGGGCGTACAATGAGCAGTTCTTC. Encoded protein: CASSLAGAYNEQFF. Combining the CDR3 with reference TRBV7-9 and TRBJ2-1 gives the whole variable domain DTGVSQNPRHKITKRGQNVTFRCDPISEHNRLYWYRQTLGQGPEFLTYFQNEAQLEKSRLLSDRFSAERPKGSFSTLEIQRTEQGDSAMYLCASSLAGAYNEQFFGPGTRLTVL.

The V call is TRBV18, the J call TRBJ1-4, with TRBD1 matching 9 bases. The CDR3 loop spans 15 amino acids. Germline V gene sequence: CDR1 KGHSH, CDR2 LQKENI. Trimming took 4 bases from V and 5 from J; bases not matched to a gene: 5. The CDR3 DNA sequence: TGTGCCAGCTCACAGACACAGGGGGCGAATGAAAAACTGTTTTTT. As protein: CASSQTQGANEKLFF.

The chain has TRBV6-5 and TRBJ1-1; tentative D call: TRBD1 (5 bases). Germline V gives CDR1 MNHEY, CDR2 SVGAGI. The germline V and J ends were trimmed by 7 bases and 7 bases, with 16 bases remaining between them. The CDR3 has 13 residues. CDR3 in amino acids: CASTTSPGLEAFF. The CDR3 DNA reads as TGTGCCAGCACCACATCACCAGGGCTTGAAGCTTTCTTT.

A single count supports this clone. The chain has TRBV27 and TRBJ2-1; no clear D. Germline V gene data show CDR1 as MNHEY and CDR2 as SMNVEV (reference sequence). Trimming left V 6 bases short and J 6 bases short, with 18 bases between. The CDR3 is made up of 15 amino acids. CDR3 protein: CASSTTLTPTNEQFF. DNA for the CDR3: TGTGCCAGCAGCACTACTCTCACTCCCACCAATGAGCAGTTCTTC.

Concerning this clone: Other nucleotide sequences in the sample specify the same CDR3. V gene TRBV5-4 combines with J gene TRBJ1-1; no firm D call. The ends were cut back, 2 bases at V and 1 base at J, with 6 bases in the middle. The CDR3 is 13 amino acids. CDR1 and CDR2 (germline): SGHNT, YYREEE (reference sequence). CDR3 loop: CASSLNRNTEAFF. In DNA, the CDR3 is TGTGCCAGCAGCTTAAACAGGAACACTGAAGCTTTCTTT.

This chain uses TRBV18 with TRBJ2-1, with D hard to call. Germline V lookup: CDR1 KGHSH, CDR2 LQKENI. This CDR3 region has 15 residues. Deletions cut 0 bases from V and 7 bases from J, with 13 bases between. Here the CDR3 DNA reads TGTGCCAGCTCACCACCGGCGGCGTGGATGAATGAGCAGTTCTTC. Protein product: CASSPPAAWMNEQFF.

The chain uses TRBV5-8 and TRBJ2-2, with D unclear. The CDR3 covers 15 residues. In germline, CDR1 is SGHTS, CDR2 YDEGEE. Between the trimmed V and J ends, which lost 3 bases and 0 bases, there was a span of 9 bases. CDR3 loop: CASSWRSTNTGELFF. CDR3 in DNA: TGTGCCAGCAGCTGGAGAAGTACGAACACCGGGGAGCTGTTTTTT.

The CDR3 DNA reads TGTGCCAGCTCAATCTCCGTTGGGGGGACTGAAGCTTTCTTT. It yields the protein CASSISVGGTEAFF. The V and J genes are TRBV18 and TRBJ1-1; maybe TRBD1 (5 bases). Germline V gene sequence: CDR1 KGHSH, CDR2 LQKENI. V gave up 5 bases and J gave up 5 bases, with 15 bases separating them. The CDR3 spans 14 residues.

Only one count was recorded for this clone. The chain combines TRBV6-5 with TRBJ1-6; D remains ambiguous. Germline V lookup: CDR1 MNHEY, CDR2 SVGAGI. The CDR3 runs 13 residues. V was cut by 9 bases and J by 7 bases, with 13 bases left in between. CDR3 sequence: CASRTVPNSPLHF. The CDR3 nucleotides are TGTGCCAGTCGGACTGTTCCCAATTCACCCCTCCACTTT.

J is TRBJ2-4 and V is TRBV3-1 (or the pseudogene TRBV3-2); a weak D match, TRBD2 (5 bases). Germline assignment: CDR1 LGHDT and CDR2 YNNKEL (reference sequence). Trimming took 0 bases from V and 0 from J, leaving 24 bases between them. The CDR3 sequence is 21 residues long. The CDR3 protein is CASSQDGVRTQTDLAKNIQYF. DNA for the CDR3: TGTGCCAGCAGCCAAGATGGAGTCCGGACTCAGACTGATCTAGCCAAAAACATTCAGTACTTC.

The chain uses TRBV5-1 and TRBJ1-2, with D maybe TRBD1 (6 bases). Deletions cut 4 bases from V and 4 bases from J, with 17 bases between. Germline V gene data show CDR1 as SGHRS and CDR2 as YFSETQ. This CDR3 has 15 residues. CDR3 DNA: TGCGCCAGCAGCCCTGGAGCGGGACAACCCTATGGCTACACCTTC. Translated: CASSPGAGQPYGYTF.

V usage is TRBV7-8 and J usage is TRBJ2-1; 11 bases line up with TRBD2. V lost 4 bases, J lost 5 bases, and 16 bases stayed unmatched. CDR1 is SGHVS, CDR2 FQNEAQ, per germline. The CDR3 loop spans 19 amino acids. The CDR3 loop reads CASSSGPGTSGRPNNEQFF. As DNA, the CDR3 is TGTGCCAGCAGCTCAGGCCCCGGGACTAGCGGTAGACCAAACAATGAGCAGTTCTTC.

J is TRBJ1-6 and V is TRBV10-3; D might be TRBD1 (6 bases). Per germline, CDR1 ENHRY and CDR2 SYGVKD. V shed 6 bases and J shed 5 bases, with 14 bases lying between them. This CDR3 comprises 15 residues. CDR3 region: CAIRAQNRDNSPLHF. DNA for the CDR3: TGTGCCATCAGGGCCCAAAACAGGGATAATTCACCCCTCCACTTT.

The chain recombines TRBV7-2 with TRBJ1-4; D remains ambiguous. V lost 5 bases and J 0 bases, leaving 10 bases between the germline ends. This CDR3 contains 15 residues. The germline gives CDR1 SGHTA, CDR2 FQGNSA. The CDR3, as DNA: TGTGCCAGCAGCCCCAGCGGACCAACTAATGAAAAACTGTTTTTT. Residues: CASSPSGPTNEKLFF.

This clone was picked up one time. The chain joins TRBV10-1 to TRBJ2-5; 12 bases agree with TRBD1. V shed 5 bases and J 4 bases; nucleotides not matched to a gene: 5. Looked up from germline, CDR1 is WNHNN and CDR2 is SYGVQD (reference sequence). There are 15 residues in the CDR3. CDR3 residues: CASSLGTGGAETQYF. The CDR3, as DNA: TGCGCCAGCAGTCTCGGGACAGGGGGCGCAGAGACCCAGTACTTC.